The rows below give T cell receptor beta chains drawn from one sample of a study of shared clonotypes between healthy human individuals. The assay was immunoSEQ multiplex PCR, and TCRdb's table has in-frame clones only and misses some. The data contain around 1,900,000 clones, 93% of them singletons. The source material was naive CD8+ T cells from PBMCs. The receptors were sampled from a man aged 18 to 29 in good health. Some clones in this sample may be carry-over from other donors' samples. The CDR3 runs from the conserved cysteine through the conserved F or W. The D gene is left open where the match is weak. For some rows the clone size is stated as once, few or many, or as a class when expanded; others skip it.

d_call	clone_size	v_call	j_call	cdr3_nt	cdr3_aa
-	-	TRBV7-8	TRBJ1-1	TGTGCCAGCAGCTTGGACAGCCTTTTTCCTGAAGCTTTCTTT	CASSLDSLFPEAFF
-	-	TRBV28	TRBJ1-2	TGTGCCAGCAGTACCCCGCGGGGTAGTGGAGGCTACACCTTC	CASSTPRGSGGYTF
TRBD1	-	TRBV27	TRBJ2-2	TGTGCCAGCAGTTTAAATGTCCCCGGGACAGGGGTTTGGGACACCGGGGAGCTGTTTTTT	CASSLNVPGTGVWDTGELFF
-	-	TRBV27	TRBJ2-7	TGTGCCAGCAGTTTAGGACGGTTGTCCTACGAGCAGTACTTC	CASSLGRLSYEQYF
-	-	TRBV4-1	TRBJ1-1	TGCGCCAGCAGTCTAAGGGCGGAGCCCATGAACACTGAAGCTTTCTTT	CASSLRAEPMNTEAFF
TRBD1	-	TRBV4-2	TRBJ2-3	TGTGCCAGCAGCCAAGAAGGACAGGGGGCAGATACGCAGTATTTT	CASSQEGQGADTQYF
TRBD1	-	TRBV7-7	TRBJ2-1	TGTGCCAGCAGCCAGGACAGGGGGCCCTACAATGAGCAGTTCTTC	CASSQDRGPYNEQFF
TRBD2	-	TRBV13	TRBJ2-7	TGTGCCAGCAGCTTTCTTCCTACTAGCGGGAACGAGCAGTACTTC	CASSFLPTSGNEQYF
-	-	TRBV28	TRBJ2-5	TGTGCCAGCAGAAGAACTGAGACCCAGTACTTC	CASRRTETQYF
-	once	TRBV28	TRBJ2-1	TGTGCCAGCAGTTTCCGGGGGAGCTCCTACAATGAGCAGTTCTTC	CASSFRGSSYNEQFF
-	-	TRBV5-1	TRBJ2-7	TGCGCCAGCAGCTTGGTTAGTCACGGCTACGAGCAGTACTTC	CASSLVSHGYEQYF
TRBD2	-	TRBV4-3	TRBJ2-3	TGCGCCAGCAGCCAAGTAGCGGGAGCGAGGACAGATACGCAGTATTTT	CASSQVAGARTDTQYF
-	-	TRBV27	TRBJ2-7	TGTGCCAGCGCCCCGACTTTCAGCAACGAGCAGTACTTC	CASAPTFSNEQYF